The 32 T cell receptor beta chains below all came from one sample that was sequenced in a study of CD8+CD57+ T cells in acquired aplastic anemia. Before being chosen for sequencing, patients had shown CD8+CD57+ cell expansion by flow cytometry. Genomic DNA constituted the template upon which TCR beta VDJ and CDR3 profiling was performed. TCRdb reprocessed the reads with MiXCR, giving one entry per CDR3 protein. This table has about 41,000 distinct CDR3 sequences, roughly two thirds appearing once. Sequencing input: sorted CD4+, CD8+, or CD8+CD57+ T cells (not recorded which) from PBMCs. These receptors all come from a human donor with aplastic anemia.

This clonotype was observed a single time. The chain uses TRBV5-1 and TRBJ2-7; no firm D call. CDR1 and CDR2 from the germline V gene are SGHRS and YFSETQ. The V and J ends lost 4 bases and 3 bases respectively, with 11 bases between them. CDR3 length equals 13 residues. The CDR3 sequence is CASSPDAGYEQYV. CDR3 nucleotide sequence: TGCGCCAGCAGCCCGGATGCAGGCTACGAGCAGTACGTC.

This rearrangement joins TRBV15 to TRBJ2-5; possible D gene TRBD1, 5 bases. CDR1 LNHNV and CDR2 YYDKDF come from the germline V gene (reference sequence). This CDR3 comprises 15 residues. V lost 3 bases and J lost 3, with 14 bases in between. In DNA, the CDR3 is TGTGCCACCAGCAGCGTTGGGGCGCTTAAAGAGACCCAGTACTTC. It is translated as CATSSVGALKETQYF.

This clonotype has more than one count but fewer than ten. The DNA of the CDR3 is TGTGCCTGGAGCATCCTGGGCACTGAAGCTTTCTTT. Protein sequence: CAWSILGTEAFF. The gene calls are TRBV30 and TRBJ1-1, with unresolved D. The CDR3 is 12 amino acids. Per the germline V gene, CDR1 is GTSNPN and CDR2 is SVGIG (reference sequence). Trimming left V 3 bases short and J 4 bases short, with 9 bases between.

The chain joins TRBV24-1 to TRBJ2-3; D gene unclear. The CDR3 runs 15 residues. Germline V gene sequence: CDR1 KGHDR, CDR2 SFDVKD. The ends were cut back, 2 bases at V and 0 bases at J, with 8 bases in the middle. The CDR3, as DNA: TGTGCCACCAGTGATTGGACGTCTAGCACAGATACGCAGTATTTT. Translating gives CATSDWTSSTDTQYF.

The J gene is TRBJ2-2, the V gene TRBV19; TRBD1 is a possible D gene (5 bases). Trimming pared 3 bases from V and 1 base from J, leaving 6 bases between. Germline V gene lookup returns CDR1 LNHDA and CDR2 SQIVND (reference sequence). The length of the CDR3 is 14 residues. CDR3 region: CASSIGQNTGELFF. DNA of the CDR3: TGTGCCAGTAGTATCGGACAGAACACCGGGGAGCTGTTTTTT.

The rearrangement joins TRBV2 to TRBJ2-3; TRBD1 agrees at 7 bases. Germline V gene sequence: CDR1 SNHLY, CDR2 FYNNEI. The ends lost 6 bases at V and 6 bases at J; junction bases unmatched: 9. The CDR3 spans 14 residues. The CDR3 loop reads CASRRTGQVDTQYF. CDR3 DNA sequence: TGTGCCAGCAGGAGGACAGGTCAGGTGGATACGCAGTATTTT.

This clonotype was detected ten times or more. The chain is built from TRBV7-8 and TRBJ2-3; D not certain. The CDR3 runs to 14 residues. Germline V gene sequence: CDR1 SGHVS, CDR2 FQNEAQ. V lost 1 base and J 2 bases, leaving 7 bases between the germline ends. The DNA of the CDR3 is TGTGCCAGCAGCTTAGTTGCAGACACAGATACGCAGTATTTT. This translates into CASSLVADTDTQYF.

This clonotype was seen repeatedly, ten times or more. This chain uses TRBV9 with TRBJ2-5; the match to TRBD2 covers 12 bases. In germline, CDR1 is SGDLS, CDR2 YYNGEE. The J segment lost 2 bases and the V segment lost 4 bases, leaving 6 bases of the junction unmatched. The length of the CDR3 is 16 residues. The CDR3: CASSPQGLAGQETQYF. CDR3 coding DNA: TGTGCCAGCAGCCCACAAGGACTAGCGGGACAAGAGACCCAGTACTTC.

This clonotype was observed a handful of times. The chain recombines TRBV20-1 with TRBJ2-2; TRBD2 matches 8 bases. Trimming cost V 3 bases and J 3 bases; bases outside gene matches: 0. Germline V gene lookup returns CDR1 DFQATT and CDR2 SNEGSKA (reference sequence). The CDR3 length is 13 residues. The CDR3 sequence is CSASGGDTGELFF. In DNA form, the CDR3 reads TGCAGTGCTAGCGGGGGGGACACCGGGGAGCTGTTTTTT.

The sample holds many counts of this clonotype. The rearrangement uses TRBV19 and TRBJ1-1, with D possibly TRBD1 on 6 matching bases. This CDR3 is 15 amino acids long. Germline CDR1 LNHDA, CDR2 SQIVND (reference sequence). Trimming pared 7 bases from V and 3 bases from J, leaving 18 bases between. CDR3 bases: TGTGCCAGTACCATACGGGGGGCGGCGGACACTGAAGCTTTCTTT. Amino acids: CASTIRGAADTEAFF.

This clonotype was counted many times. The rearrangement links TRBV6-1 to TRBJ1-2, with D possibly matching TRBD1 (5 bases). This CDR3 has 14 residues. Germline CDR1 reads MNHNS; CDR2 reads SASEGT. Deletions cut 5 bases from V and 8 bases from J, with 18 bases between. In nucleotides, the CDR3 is TGTGCCAGCAGTATCAGTTCCGGGGACGACGGCTACACCTTC. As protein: CASSISSGDDGYTF.

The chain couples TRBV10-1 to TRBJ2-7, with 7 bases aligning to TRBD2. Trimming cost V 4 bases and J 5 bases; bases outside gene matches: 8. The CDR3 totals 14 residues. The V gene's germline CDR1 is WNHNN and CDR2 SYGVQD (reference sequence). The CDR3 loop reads CASSGGRGVHEQYF. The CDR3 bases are TGCGCCAGCAGTGGCGGACGGGGGGTCCACGAGCAGTACTTC.

The CDR3, as DNA: TGTGCCAGCAACGGACTAGCGACCGGGGAGCTGTTTTTT. Translating gives CASNGLATGELFF. The rearrangement links TRBV25-1 to TRBJ2-2; 9 bases are shared with TRBD2. Losses at the gene ends were 7 bases for V and 5 bases for J; bases not matched to a gene: 2. The CDR3 covers 13 residues. Per germline, CDR1 MGHDK and CDR2 SYGVNS.

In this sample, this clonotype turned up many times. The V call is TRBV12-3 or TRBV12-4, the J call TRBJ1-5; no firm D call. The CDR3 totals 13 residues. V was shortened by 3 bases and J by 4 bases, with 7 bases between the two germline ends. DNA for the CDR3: TGTGCCAGCAGTTTGACTATAAATCAGCCCCAGCATTTT. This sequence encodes CASSLTINQPQHF.

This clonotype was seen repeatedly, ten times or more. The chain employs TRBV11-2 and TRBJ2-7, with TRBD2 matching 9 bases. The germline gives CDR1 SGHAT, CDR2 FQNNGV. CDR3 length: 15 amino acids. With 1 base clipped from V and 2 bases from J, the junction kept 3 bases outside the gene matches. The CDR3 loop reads CASSLVPSGAYEQYF. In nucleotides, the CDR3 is TGTGCCAGCAGCTTAGTCCCTAGCGGGGCCTACGAGCAGTACTTC.

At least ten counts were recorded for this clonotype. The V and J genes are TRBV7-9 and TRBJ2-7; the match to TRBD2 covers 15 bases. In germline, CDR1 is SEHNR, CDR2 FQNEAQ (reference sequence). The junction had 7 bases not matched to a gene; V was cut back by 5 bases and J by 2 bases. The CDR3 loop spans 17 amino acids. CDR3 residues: CASSPKGLAGGPYEQYF. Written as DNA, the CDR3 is TGTGCCAGCAGCCCCAAGGGACTAGCGGGGGGACCCTACGAGCAGTACTTC. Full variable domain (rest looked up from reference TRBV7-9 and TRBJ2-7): DTGVSQNPRHKITKRGQNVTFRCDPISEHNRLYWYRQTLGQGPEFLTYFQNEAQLEKSRLLSDRFSAERPKGSFSTLEIQRTEQGDSAMYLCASSPKGLAGGPYEQYFGPGTRLTVT.

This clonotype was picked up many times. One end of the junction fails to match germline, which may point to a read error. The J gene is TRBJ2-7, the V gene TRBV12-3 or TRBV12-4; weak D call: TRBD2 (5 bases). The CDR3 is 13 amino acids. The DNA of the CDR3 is TGTGCCAGCAGCTTAGGAGGTTCCTACGAGCAGTACTTC. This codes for CASSLGGSYEQYF.

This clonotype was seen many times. The CDR3 is CATRQGSTYEQYF. The CDR3 coding sequence is TGTGCCACCCGACAGGGTAGTACGTACGAGCAGTACTTC. V is TRBV19 and J is TRBJ2-7; TRBD1 agrees at 7 bases. The V and J ends lost 10 bases and 4 bases, in that order; junction bases with no gene match: 10. CDR1 is LNHDA and CDR2 is SQIVND in the germline V gene (reference sequence). The CDR3 spans 13 residues.

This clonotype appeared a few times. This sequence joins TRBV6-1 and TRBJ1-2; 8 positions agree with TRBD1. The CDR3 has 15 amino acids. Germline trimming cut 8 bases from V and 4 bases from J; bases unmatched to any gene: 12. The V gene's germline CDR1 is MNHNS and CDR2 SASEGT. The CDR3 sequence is CASLTRDRFLYGYTF. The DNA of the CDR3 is TGTGCCAGCCTAACAAGGGACAGGTTCCTCTATGGCTACACCTTC.

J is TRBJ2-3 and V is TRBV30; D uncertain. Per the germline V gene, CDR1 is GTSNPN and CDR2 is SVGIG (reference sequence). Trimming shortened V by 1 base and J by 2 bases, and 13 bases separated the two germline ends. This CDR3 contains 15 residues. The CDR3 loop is CAWSGQVAVTDTQYF. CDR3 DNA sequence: TGTGCCTGGAGTGGGCAGGTTGCGGTCACAGATACGCAGTATTTT.

DNA of the CDR3: TGTGCCATCAGAGCCGGGACCACGTCAGATACGCAGTATTTT. It translates to CAIRAGTTSDTQYF. The V gene is TRBV10-3, the J gene TRBJ2-3; tentatively, D is TRBD1 or TRBD2 (5 bases each). CDR1 is ENHRY, CDR2 SYGVKD, per germline. The germline V and J ends were trimmed by 6 bases and 4 bases, with 14 bases remaining between them. CDR3 size: 14 residues.

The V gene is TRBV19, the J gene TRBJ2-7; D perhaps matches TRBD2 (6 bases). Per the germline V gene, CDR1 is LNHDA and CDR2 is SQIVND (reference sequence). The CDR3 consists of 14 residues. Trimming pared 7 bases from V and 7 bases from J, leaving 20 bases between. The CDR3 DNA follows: TGTGCCAGTACCGGCGGGACTCCTTCTCGGGAGCAGTACTTC. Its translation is CASTGGTPSREQYF.

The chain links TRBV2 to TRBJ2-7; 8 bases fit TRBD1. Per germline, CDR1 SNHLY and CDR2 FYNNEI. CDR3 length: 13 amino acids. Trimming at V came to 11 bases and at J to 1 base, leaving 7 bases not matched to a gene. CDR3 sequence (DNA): TGTGCCGACCGGACAGGGCTATCCTACGAGCAGTACTTC. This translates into CADRTGLSYEQYF.

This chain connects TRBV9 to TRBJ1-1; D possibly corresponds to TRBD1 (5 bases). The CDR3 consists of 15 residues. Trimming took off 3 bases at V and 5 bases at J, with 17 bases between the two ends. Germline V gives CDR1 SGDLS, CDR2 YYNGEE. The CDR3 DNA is TGTGCCAGCAGCGCCCGCTGGGGGGGAGGGACTGAAGCTTTCTTT. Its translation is CASSARWGGGTEAFF.

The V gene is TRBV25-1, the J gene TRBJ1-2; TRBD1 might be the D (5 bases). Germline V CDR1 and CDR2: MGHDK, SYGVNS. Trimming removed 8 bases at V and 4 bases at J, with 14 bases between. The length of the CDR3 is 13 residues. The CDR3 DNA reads TGTGCCAGCCGCCGCAGGGAGGGCTATGGCTACACCTTC. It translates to CASRRREGYGYTF.

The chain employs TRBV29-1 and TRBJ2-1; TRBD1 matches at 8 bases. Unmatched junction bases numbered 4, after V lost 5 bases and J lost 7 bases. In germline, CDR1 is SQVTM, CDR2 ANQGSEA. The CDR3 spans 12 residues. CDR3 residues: CSVFQGANEQFF. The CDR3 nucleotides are TGCAGCGTTTTTCAGGGGGCGAATGAGCAGTTCTTC.

CDR3 region: CASSPPGPHRNYGYTF. The CDR3 nucleotides read TGTGCCAGCAGTCCCCCCGGACCGCATCGGAACTATGGCTACACCTTC. The chain has TRBV7-6 and TRBJ1-2; no firm D call. Germline V gene sequence: CDR1 SGHVS, CDR2 FNYEAQ. V lost 6 bases and J lost 2, with 19 bases in between. The CDR3 contains 16 residues.

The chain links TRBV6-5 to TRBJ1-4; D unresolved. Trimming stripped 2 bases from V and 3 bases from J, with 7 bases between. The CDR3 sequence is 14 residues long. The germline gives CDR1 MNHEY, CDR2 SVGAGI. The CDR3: CASSYVRSNEKLFF. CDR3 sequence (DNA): TGTGCCAGCAGTTACGTGCGGTCTAATGAAAAACTGTTTTTT.

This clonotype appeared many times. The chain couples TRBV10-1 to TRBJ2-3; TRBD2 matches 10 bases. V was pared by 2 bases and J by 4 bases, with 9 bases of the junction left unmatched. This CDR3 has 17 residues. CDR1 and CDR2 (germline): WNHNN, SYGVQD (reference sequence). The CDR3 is CASSERAGLAVPDTQYF. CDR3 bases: TGCGCCAGCAGTGAGAGAGCAGGACTAGCGGTCCCAGATACGCAGTATTTT.

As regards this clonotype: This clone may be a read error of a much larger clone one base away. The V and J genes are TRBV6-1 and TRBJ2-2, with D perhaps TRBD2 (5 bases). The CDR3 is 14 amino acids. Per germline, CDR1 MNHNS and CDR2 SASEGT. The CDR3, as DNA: TGTGCCAGCAGTGCTGGGATTGACACCGGGGAGATGTTTTTT. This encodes CASSAGIDTGEMFF.

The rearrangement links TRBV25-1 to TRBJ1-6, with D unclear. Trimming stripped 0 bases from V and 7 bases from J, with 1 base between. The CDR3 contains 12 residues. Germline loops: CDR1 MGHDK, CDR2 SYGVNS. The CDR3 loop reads CASSEYNSPLHF. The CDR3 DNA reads TGTGCCAGCAGTGAATACAATTCACCCCTCCACTTT. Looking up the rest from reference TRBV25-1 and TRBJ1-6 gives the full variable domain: EADIYQTPRYLVIGTGKKITLECSQTMGHDKMYWYQQDPGMELHLIHYSYGVNSTEKGDLSSESTVSRIRTEHFPLTLESARPSHTSQYLCASSEYNSPLHFGNGTRLTVT.

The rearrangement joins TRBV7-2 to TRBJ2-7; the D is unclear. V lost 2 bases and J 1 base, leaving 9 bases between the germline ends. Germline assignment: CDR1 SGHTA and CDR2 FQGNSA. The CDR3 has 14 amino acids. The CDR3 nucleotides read TGTGCCAGCAGCTTAAGTTCTGGGTCCTACGAGCAGTACTTC. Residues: CASSLSSGSYEQYF.